This is a list of T cell receptor beta chains from one sample in a study of blood T cell repertoires in COVID-19. The protocol was immunoSEQ multiplex PCR, while the TCRdb copy is restricted to in-frame clones and leaves out a portion. The repertoire consists of around 270,000 clones, with approximately 88% occurring once and the leading ten covering around 3%. The sequencing sample was made of PBMCs or T cells enriched from blood (not recorded which). The receptors were gathered from a woman aged 40 to 55 who had been exposed to COVID-19. CDR3s include the opening cysteine and the closing phenylalanine or tryptophan. D genes are given only for firm matches. The size of a clone is reported for some rows only, either as once, few or many, or as a class for expanded clones.

>15|TRBV6-2/TRBV6-3|TRBJ2-7|TRBD1|-
TGTGCCAGCAGTTATCTAGGACAGGGCGCCTACGAGCAGTACTTC
CASSYLGQGAYEQYF
>14|TRBV3-1/TRBV3-2|TRBJ1-1|-|-
TGTGCCAGCAGCCAATCCGGGATTTACACTGAAGCTTTCTTT
CASSQSGIYTEAFF
>17|TRBV5-1|TRBJ2-5|TRBD2|-
TGCGCCAGCAGCTTGGAGGTTCTAGCGGGGGGCCAAGAGACCCAGTACTTC
CASSLEVLAGGQETQYF
>11|TRBV10-3|TRBJ2-1|-|-
TGTGCCTACTCTCGGGGCAATGAGCAGTTCTTC
CAYSRGNEQFF
>15|TRBV6-4|TRBJ1-6|-|-
TGTGCCAGCAGTGACCGTGGACAGTCAAATTCACCCCTCCACTTT
CASSDRGQSNSPLHF
>16|TRBV27|TRBJ2-7|TRBD2|-
TGTGCCAGCAGTCCCCGAGCGGGGGACTCCTCCTACGAGCAGTACTTC
CASSPRAGDSSYEQYF
>16|TRBV27|TRBJ2-4|TRBD2|-
TGTGCCAGCAGTCAGGCGAGCGGGAGGCAACTGGGCATTCAGTACTTC
CASSQASGRQLGIQYF
>16|TRBV11-3|TRBJ1-4|-|once
TGTGCCAGCAGCCTAGAAGGAGGCACCCATAATGAAAAACTGTTTTTT
CASSLEGGTHNEKLFF
>13|TRBV11-2|TRBJ2-7|-|-
TGTGCCAGCAGCTTAGGGAGTGGCGACGAGCAGTACTTC
CASSLGSGDEQYF
>18|TRBV9|TRBJ2-1|TRBD2|-
TGTGCCAGCAGCGGGGGACTAGCGGGAGGGCCAAACGTCAATGAGCAGTTCTTC
CASSGGLAGGPNVNEQFF
>11|TRBV11-3|TRBJ2-4|TRBD1|-
TGTGCCAGCAGCCTGGGGACAGGGAGGTACTTC
CASSLGTGRYF
>12|TRBV29-1|TRBJ1-4|-|-
TGCAGCGCCATTGGGCCTAATGAAAAACTGTTTTTT
CSAIGPNEKLFF
>15|TRBV19|TRBJ2-7|-|-
TGTGCCAGTAGTATAGAGGCAGGGAAGACCTACGAGCAGTACTTC
CASSIEAGKTYEQYF